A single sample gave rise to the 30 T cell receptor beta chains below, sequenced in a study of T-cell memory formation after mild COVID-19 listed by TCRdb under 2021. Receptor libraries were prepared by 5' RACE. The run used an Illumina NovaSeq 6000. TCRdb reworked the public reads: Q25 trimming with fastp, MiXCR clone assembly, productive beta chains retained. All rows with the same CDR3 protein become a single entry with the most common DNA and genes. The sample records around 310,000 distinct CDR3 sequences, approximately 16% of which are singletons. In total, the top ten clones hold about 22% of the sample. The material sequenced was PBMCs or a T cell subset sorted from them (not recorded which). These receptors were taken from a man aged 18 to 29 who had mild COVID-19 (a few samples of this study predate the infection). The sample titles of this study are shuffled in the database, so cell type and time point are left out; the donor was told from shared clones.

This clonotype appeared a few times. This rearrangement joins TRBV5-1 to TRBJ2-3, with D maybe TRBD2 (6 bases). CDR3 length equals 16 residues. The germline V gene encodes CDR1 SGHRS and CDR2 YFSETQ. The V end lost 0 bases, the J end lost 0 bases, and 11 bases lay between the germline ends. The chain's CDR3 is CASSLVAASSTDTQYF. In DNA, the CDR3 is TGCGCCAGCAGCTTGGTAGCGGCATCTAGCACAGATACGCAGTATTTT. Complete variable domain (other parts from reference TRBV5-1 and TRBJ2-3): KAGVTQTPRYLIKTRGQQVTLSCSPISGHRSVSWYQQTPGQGLQFLFEYFSETQRNKGNFPGRFSGRQFSNSRSEMNVSTLELGDSALYLCASSLVAASSTDTQYFGPGTRLTVL.

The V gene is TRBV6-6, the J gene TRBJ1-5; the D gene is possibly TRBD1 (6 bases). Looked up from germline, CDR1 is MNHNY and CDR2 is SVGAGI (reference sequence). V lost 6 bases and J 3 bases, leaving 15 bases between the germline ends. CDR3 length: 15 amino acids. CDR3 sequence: CASSRQVGDNQPQHF. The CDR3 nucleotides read TGTGCCAGCAGCCGACAGGTCGGCGACAATCAGCCCCAGCATTTT.

The DNA of the CDR3 is TGCAGCGCTAGCGAGAACACCGGGGAGCTGTTTTTT. Its protein product is CSASENTGELFF. The rearrangement uses TRBV29-1 and TRBJ2-2, with a possible D match to TRBD2 (6 bases). CDR1 SQVTM and CDR2 ANQGSEA come from the germline V gene. The V end lost 7 bases, the J end lost 1 base, and 7 bases lay between the germline ends. This CDR3 has 12 amino acids.

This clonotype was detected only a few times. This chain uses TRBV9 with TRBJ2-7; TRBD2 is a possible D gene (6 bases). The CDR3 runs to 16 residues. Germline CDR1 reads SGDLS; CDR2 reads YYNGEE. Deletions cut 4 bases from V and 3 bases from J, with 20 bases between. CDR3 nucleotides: TGTGCCAGCAGCCGAGGCCCAGGAGGGGATCTCTACGAGCAGTACGTC. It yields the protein CASSRGPGGDLYEQYV.

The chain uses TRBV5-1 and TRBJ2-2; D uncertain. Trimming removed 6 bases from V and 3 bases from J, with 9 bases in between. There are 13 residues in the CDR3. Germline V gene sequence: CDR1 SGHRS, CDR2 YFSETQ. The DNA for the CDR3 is TGCGCCAGCAAGTTCACGTACACCGGGGAGCTGTTTTTT. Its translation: CASKFTYTGELFF.

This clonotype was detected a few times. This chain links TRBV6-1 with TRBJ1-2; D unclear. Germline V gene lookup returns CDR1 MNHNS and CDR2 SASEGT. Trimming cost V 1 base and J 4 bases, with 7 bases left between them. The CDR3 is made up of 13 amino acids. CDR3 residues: CASSEGRLYGYTF. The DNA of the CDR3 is TGTGCCAGCAGTGAAGGGCGGCTCTATGGCTACACCTTC.

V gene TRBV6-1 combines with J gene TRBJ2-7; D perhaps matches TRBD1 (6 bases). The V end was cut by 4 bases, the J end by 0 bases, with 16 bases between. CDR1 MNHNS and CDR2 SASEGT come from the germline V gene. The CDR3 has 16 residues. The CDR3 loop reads CASSGAGGQSSYEQYV. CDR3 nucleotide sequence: TGTGCCAGCAGTGGAGCTGGGGGACAAAGCTCCTACGAGCAGTACGTC.

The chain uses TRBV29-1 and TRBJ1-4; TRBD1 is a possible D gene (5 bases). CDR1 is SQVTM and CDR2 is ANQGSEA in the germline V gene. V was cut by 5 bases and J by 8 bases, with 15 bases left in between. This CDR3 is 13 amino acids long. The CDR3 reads CSVRQGRSEKLFF. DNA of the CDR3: TGCAGCGTTCGTCAGGGAAGGAGCGAAAAACTGTTTTTT.

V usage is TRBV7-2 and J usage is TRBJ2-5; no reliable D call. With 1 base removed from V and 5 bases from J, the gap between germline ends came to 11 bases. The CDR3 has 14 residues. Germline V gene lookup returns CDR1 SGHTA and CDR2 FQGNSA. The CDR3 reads CASSLVISRETQYF. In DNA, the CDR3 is TGTGCCAGCAGCTTAGTCATTAGCCGGGAGACCCAGTACTTC.

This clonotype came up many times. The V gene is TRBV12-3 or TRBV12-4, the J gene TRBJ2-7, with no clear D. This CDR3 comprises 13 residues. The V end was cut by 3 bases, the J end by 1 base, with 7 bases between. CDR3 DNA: TGTGCCAGCAGTTTTTTAGGGTCCTACGAGCAGTACGTC. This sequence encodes CASSFLGSYEQYV.

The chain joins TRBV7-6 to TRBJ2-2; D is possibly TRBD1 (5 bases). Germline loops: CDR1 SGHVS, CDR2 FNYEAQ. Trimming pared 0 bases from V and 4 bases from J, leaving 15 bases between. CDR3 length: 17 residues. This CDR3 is CASSLALRQTGTGELFF. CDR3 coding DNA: TGTGCCAGCAGCTTAGCGCTGAGACAGACGGGCACCGGGGAGCTGTTTTTT.

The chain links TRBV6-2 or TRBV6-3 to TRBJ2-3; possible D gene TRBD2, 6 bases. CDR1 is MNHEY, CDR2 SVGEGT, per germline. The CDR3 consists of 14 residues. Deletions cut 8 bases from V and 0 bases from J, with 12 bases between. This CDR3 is CASEAAGSTDTQYF. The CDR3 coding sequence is TGTGCCAGCGAAGCTGCGGGGAGCACAGATACGCAGTATTTT.

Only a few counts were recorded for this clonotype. CDR3 DNA: TGTGCCAGCAGCCGAGGTACCAAGTCCTATGGCTACACCTTC. This gives the protein CASSRGTKSYGYTF. The J gene is TRBJ1-2, the V gene TRBV14; D gene ambiguous. Germline values: CDR1 SGHDN, CDR2 FVKESK. This CDR3 region has 14 residues. The V and J ends lost 4 bases and 4 bases respectively, with 13 bases between them.

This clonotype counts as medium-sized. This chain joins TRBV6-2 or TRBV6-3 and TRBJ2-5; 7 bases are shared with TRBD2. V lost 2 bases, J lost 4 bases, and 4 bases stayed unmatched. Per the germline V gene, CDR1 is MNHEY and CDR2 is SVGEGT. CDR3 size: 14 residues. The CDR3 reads CASSYEGGVETQYF. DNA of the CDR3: TGTGCCAGCAGTTACGAGGGAGGGGTAGAGACCCAGTACTTC.

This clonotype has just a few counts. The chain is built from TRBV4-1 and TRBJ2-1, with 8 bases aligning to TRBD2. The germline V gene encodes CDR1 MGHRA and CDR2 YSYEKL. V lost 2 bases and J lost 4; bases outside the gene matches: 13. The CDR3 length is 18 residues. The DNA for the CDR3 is TGCGCCAGCAGCCAATTCACGGCGGGAGCGGGGGCTTACAATGAGCAGTTCTTC. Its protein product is CASSQFTAGAGAYNEQFF.

CDR3 bases: TGTGCCAGCAGCTCGGGACAGGCCTGGGGTCAGCCCCAGCATTTT. It is translated as CASSSGQAWGQPQHF. This sequence joins TRBV7-2 and TRBJ1-5, with 8 nucleotides matching TRBD1. In germline, CDR1 is SGHTA, CDR2 FQGNSA. The CDR3 spans 15 residues. J was trimmed by 6 bases and V by 4 bases; bases with no gene match: 8. The full variable domain, completed using reference TRBV7-2 and TRBJ1-5, is GAGVSQSPSNKVTEKGKDVELRCDPISGHTALYWYRQSLGQGLEFLIYFQGNSAPDKSGLPSDRFSAERTGGSVSTLTIQRTQQEDSAVYLCASSSGQAWGQPQHFGDGTRLSIL.

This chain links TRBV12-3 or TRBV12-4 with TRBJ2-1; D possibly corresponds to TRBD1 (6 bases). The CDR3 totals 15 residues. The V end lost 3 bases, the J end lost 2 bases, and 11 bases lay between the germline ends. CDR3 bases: TGTGCCAGCAGTTTTAGGTCAGGGGCCTACAATGAGCAGTTCTTC. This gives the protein CASSFRSGAYNEQFF.

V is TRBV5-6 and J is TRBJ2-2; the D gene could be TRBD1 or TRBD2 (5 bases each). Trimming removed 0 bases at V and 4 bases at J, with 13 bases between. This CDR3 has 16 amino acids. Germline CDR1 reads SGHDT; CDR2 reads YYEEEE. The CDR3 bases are TGTGCCAGCAGCTTGGACGTCAGGGCGGGCACCGGGGAGCTGTTTTTT. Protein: CASSLDVRAGTGELFF.

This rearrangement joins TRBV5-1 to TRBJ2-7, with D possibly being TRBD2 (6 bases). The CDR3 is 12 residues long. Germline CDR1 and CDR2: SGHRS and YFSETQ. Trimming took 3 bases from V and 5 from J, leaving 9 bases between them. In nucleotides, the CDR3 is TGCGCCAGCAGCTGGCCGGGGGACGAGCAGTACTTC. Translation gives CASSWPGDEQYF.

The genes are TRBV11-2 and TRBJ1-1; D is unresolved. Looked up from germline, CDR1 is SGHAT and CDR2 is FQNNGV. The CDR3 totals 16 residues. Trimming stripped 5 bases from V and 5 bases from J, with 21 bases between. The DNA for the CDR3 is TGTGCCAGCAGCCGCCCCGAGGGCATTGGTTGGACTGAAGCTTTCTTT. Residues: CASSRPEGIGWTEAFF.

The CDR3 here is CAISEWMGLGKRDEQYV. The DNA of the CDR3 is TGTGCCATCAGTGAGTGGATGGGTTTGGGGAAACGGGACGAGCAGTACGTC. V usage is TRBV10-3 and J usage is TRBJ2-7, with unresolved D. Germline CDR1 and CDR2: ENHRY and SYGVKD. This CDR3 region has 17 residues. V lost 1 base to trimming and J lost 5 bases, with 21 bases between them.

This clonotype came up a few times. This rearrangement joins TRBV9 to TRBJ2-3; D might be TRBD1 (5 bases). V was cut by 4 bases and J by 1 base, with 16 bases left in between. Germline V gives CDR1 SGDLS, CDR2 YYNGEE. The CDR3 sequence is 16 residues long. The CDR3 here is CASSPRMVGGTDTQYF. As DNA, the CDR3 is TGTGCCAGCAGCCCCCGGATGGTAGGGGGCACAGATACGCAGTATTTT.

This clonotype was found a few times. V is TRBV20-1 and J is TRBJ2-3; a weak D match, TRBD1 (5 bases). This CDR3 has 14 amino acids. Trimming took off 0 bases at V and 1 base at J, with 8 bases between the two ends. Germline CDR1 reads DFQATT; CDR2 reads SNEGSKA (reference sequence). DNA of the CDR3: TGCAGTGCTAGAGATCTCAGGGGCACAGATACGCAGTATTTT. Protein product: CSARDLRGTDTQYF.

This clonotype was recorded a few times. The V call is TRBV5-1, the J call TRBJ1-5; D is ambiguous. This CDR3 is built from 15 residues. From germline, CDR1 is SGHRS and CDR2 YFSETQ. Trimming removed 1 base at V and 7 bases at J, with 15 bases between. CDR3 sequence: CASSLSYGPGQPQHF. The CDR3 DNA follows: TGCGCCAGCAGCTTGTCTTACGGACCGGGCCAGCCCCAGCATTTT.

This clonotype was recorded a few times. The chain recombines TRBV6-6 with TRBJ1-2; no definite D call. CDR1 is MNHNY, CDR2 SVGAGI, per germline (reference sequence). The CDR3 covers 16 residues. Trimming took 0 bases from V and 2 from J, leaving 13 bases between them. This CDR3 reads CASSYSTDPPNYGYTF. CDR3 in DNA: TGTGCCAGCAGTTACTCCACGGACCCTCCCAACTATGGCTACACCTTC.

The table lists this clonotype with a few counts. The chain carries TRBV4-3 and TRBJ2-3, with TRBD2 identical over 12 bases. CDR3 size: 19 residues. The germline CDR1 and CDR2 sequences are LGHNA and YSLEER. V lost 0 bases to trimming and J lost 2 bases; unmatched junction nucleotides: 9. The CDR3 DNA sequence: TGCGCCAGCAGCCAAGATCCCACTAGCGGGGGGCTACTCACAGATACGCAGTATTTT. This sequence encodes CASSQDPTSGGLLTDTQYF.

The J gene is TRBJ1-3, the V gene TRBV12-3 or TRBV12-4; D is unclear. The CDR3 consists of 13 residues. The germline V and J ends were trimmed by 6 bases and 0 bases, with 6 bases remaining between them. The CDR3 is CASSLLSGNTIYF. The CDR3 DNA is TGTGCCAGCAGCCTCCTCTCTGGAAACACCATATATTTT.

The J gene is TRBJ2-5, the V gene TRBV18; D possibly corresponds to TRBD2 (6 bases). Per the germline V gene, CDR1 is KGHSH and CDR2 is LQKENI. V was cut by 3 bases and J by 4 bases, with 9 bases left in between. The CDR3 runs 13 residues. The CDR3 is CASSPDGRETQYF. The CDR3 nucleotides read TGTGCCAGCTCACCGGACGGGAGAGAGACCCAGTACTTC. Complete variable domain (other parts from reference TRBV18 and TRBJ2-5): NAGVMQNPRHLVRRRGQEARLRCSPMKGHSHVYWYRQLPEEGLKFMVYLQKENIIDESGMPKERFSAEFPKEGPSILRIQQVVRGDSAAYFCASSPDGRETQYFGPGTRLLVL.

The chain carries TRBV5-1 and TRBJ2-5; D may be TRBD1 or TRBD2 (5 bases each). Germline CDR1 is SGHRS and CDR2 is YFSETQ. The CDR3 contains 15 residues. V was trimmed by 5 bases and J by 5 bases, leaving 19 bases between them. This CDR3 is CASRLGTNPRETQYF. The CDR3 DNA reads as TGCGCCAGCAGGCTTGGGACCAACCCTCGCGAGACCCAGTACTTC.

CDR3 loop: CSATDRVGYGYTF. The CDR3, as DNA: TGCAGTGCTACGGACAGGGTGGGTTATGGCTACACCTTC. The chain combines TRBV20-1 with TRBJ1-2; TRBD1 matches 8 bases. With V trimmed by 4 bases and J by 5 bases, 6 bases remained unmatched. CDR1 is DFQATT, CDR2 SNEGSKA, per germline (reference sequence). There are 13 residues in the CDR3.